Shown below are 9 T cell receptor beta chains from a single sample sequenced in a study of blood T cell repertoires in COVID-19. Clones were read by immunoSEQ multiplex PCR, and TCRdb kept only the in-frame ones, dropping some. The sample records approximately 500,000 clones, 80% to 90% being singletons. Sequencing was carried out using peripheral blood. The receptor set was obtained from a human donor in a cohort sampled during active COVID-19.

The chain employs TRBV6-6 and TRBJ2-7; D might be TRBD1 (7 bases). The germline CDR1 and CDR2 sequences are MNHNY and SVGAGI (reference sequence). The V gene lost 5 bases and the J gene lost 4 bases, with 15 bases spanning the gap. The CDR3 contains 14 residues. For the CDR3, the DNA is TGTGCCAGCAGTGACGCGGGACAGTCGTACGAGCAGTACTTC. Amino acids: CASSDAGQSYEQYF.

The chain uses TRBV6-5 and TRBJ1-2; D is perhaps TRBD1 (5 bases). V was shortened by 8 bases and J by 4 bases, with 14 bases between the two germline ends. The germline gives CDR1 MNHEY, CDR2 SVGAGI. This CDR3 has 13 amino acids. This CDR3 reads CASRSPGGYGYTF. DNA for the CDR3: TGTGCCAGCCGGTCCCCCGGGGGCTATGGCTACACCTTC.

This chain links TRBV19 with TRBJ2-1; 8 bases align to TRBD2. V was clipped by 5 bases and J by 4 bases; unmatched bases: 10. Per the germline V gene, CDR1 is LNHDA and CDR2 is SQIVND (reference sequence). The CDR3 extends over 16 amino acids. This CDR3 reads CASSRGGRGPYNEQFF. The CDR3 coding sequence is TGTGCCAGTAGTCGCGGGGGGCGCGGGCCTTACAATGAGCAGTTCTTC.

J is TRBJ2-5 and V is TRBV4-1, with D uncertain. Germline lookup yields CDR1 MGHRA and CDR2 YSYEKL. The CDR3 is 16 residues long. Trimming pared 5 bases from V and 0 bases from J, leaving 16 bases between. CDR3: CASSFQSNADQETQYF. Written as DNA, the CDR3 is TGCGCCAGCAGCTTCCAAAGTAACGCGGACCAAGAGACCCAGTACTTC.

The gene calls are TRBV6-5 and TRBJ1-1; D uncertain. In germline, CDR1 is MNHEY, CDR2 SVGAGI. Trimming took 3 bases from V and 0 from J, leaving 8 bases between them. The CDR3 extends over 14 amino acids. CDR3 loop: CASSYRHMNTEAFF. For the CDR3, the DNA is TGTGCCAGCAGTTATCGACACATGAACACTGAAGCTTTCTTT.

V gene TRBV24-1 combines with J gene TRBJ2-3, with TRBD2 as a possible D gene (6 bases). The CDR3 runs 15 residues. Per the germline V gene, CDR1 is KGHDR and CDR2 is SFDVKD. Trimming pared 4 bases from V and 4 bases from J, leaving 14 bases between. CDR3 sequence reads: CATSETGELADTQYF. In nucleotides, the CDR3 is TGTGCCACCAGTGAAACGGGAGAGCTCGCAGATACGCAGTATTTT.

The gene calls are TRBV30 and TRBJ2-1; D may be TRBD2 (6 bases). Trimming pared 2 bases from V and 0 bases from J, leaving 17 bases between. Per the germline V gene, CDR1 is GTSNPN and CDR2 is SVGIG (reference sequence). The CDR3 is 17 residues long. The CDR3 loop reads CAWSPREGTSSYNEQFF. CDR3 bases: TGTGCCTGGAGTCCGCGGGAAGGGACCAGCTCCTACAATGAGCAGTTCTTC.

The DNA of the CDR3 is TGTGCCAGCAGTTTTGAGGGCTATGGCTACACCTTC. Its translation is CASSFEGYGYTF. This chain links TRBV12-3 or TRBV12-4 with TRBJ1-2, with D unclear. V was trimmed by 3 bases and J by 4 bases, leaving 6 bases between them. CDR3 length equals 12 residues.

The rearrangement links TRBV2 to TRBJ2-5; 8 positions match TRBD2. After removal of 3 bases from V and 6 bases from J, the junction contained 3 bases not matched to a gene. CDR1 is SNHLY, CDR2 FYNNEI, per germline. This CDR3 is built from 13 residues. For the CDR3, the DNA is TGTGCCAGCAGTGATCCTAGCGGGCAGACCCAGTACTTC. Translating gives CASSDPSGQTQYF.